This T cell receptor beta chain comes out of a study of T-cell memory formation after mild COVID-19. Study results and limitations: Researchers found some responding clones in pre-infection memory, a sign that cross-reactive memory joined.

This CDR3 comprises 20 residues. Trimming took 8 bases from V and 1 from J; bases not matched to a gene: 23. Per germline, CDR1 MNHEY and CDR2 SMNVEV (reference sequence). Constant-segment primers served in 5'RACE that generated TCR alpha and TCR beta cDNA libraries bearing sample barcodes and UMIs. TCRdb recomputed calls from the 5' RACE reads with MiXCR, one row per CDR3 protein. The sample contains roughly 190,000 distinct CDR3 sequences, around 30% of which appear only once. Points on this clonotype: What it binds is not known.

The sequenced sample consisted of PBMCs or a T cell subset sorted from them (not recorded which). J is TRBJ1-1 and V is TRBV27, with 9 bases that match TRBD1. The receptor was isolated from an adult woman who had mild COVID-19 (a few samples of this study predate the infection). Cell type and time point are not known. The CDR3 region is CASRSSGQGGIWLGNTEAFF. CDR3 coding DNA: TGTGCCAGCCGATCATCGGGACAGGGAGGTATTTGGCTAGGGAACACTGAAGCTTTCTTT.